This TCR beta chain was retrieved from a study of type 1 regulatory T cells. Study information: An in vitro protocol generated T-allo10, a Tr1-enriched, alloantigen-specific CD4 T cell product.

The CDR3 is 14 residues long. The V end lost 10 bases, the J end lost 2 bases, and 18 bases lay between the germline ends. The V gene's germline CDR1 is MNHEY and CDR2 SMNVEV (reference sequence). Note on this clonotype: As yet, its antigen is unknown.

TCRdb reanalysed the reads using MiXCR and keeps one entry per CDR3 protein. This sample has 20,000 to 25,000 distinct CDR3 sequences; about 45% occur once, and the top ten carry 4% to 6%. V gene TRBV27 combines with J gene TRBJ2-7; possibly TRBD1 for D (6 bases). The sample consisted of cultured T cells, either the whole culture or a sorted T cell fraction (not recorded which). This TCR was sampled from a human donor in good health. CDR3 residues: CATQTQGIPYEQYF. CDR3 nucleotide sequence: TGTGCCACCCAGACGCAGGGGATACCCTACGAGCAGTACTTC.